This T cell receptor (beta chain) was found in a study of identical twins. Using its own MiXCR run on the 5' RACE reads, TCRdb lists one record per CDR3 protein. The sample holds a few hundred thousand distinct CDR3 sequences; nearly 10% are singletons and the top ten take 2.5% to 3%. In germline, CDR1 is SGHTA, CDR2 FQGNSA. The CDR3 is 13 residues long. V was pared by 7 bases and J by 7 bases, with 17 bases between. Another study also made use of these data, one on yellow fever vaccine responses in identical twins.

The chain links TRBV7-2 to TRBJ2-7, with D hard to call. The receptor was derived from a woman aged 18-29 years in good health. The sequenced material came from PBMCs. The CDR3 DNA reads as TGTGCCAGCAACTACAGTCGGATATATGAGCAGTACTTC. This gives the protein CASNYSRIYEQYF.